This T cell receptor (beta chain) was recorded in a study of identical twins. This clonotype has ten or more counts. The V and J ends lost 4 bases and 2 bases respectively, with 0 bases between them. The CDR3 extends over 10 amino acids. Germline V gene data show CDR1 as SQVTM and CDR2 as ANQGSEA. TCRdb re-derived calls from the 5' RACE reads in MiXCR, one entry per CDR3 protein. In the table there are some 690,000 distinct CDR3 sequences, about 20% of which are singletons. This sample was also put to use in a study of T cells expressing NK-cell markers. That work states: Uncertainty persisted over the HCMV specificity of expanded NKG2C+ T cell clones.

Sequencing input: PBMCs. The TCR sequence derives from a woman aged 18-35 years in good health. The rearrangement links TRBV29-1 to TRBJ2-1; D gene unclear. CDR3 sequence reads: CSVAYNEQFF. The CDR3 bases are TGCAGCGTTGCCTACAATGAGCAGTTCTTC.